The 26 T cell receptor beta chains in this list originate from one sample, sequenced in a study of early T cells in non-severe SARS-CoV-2 infection. MiXCR, applied by TCRdb to the 5' RACE reads, yields one record per CDR3 protein. The sample includes 60,000 to 65,000 distinct CDR3 sequences, under 15% seen only once; the top ten take around 4.5%. The sequenced sample was whole blood. The source of these receptors is an adult who was a healthcare worker with PCR-confirmed SARS-CoV-2 infection or an uninfected control (not recorded which).

The chain is built from TRBV28 and TRBJ2-2; D is uncertain. The germline V and J ends were trimmed by 6 bases and 0 bases, with 8 bases remaining between them. Germline V lookup: CDR1 MDHEN, CDR2 SYDVKM. The length of the CDR3 is 14 residues. The CDR3, as DNA: TGTGCCAGCAGGCAGAATTCGAACACCGGGGAGCTGTTTTTT. It is translated as CASRQNSNTGELFF.

The chain links TRBV12-5 to TRBJ1-1; perhaps TRBD1 as D (5 bases). Germline V CDR1 and CDR2: LGHNT, FRNRAP. The CDR3 is made up of 13 amino acids. Trimming cost V 3 bases and J 5 bases, with 10 bases left between them. CDR3 amino acids: CASGLGTSTEAFF. In DNA form, the CDR3 reads TGTGCTAGTGGTTTAGGGACGAGTACTGAAGCTTTCTTT.

V and J are TRBV4-1 and TRBJ2-1; D unresolved. The CDR3 runs 14 residues. Trimming pared 3 bases from V and 9 bases from J, leaving 15 bases between. Germline V CDR1 and CDR2: MGHRA, YSYEKL. The CDR3 DNA follows: TGCGCCAGCAGCCAGGGCTCTTCGGTAGGTGAGCAGTTCTTC. The encoded protein is CASSQGSSVGEQFF.

Only a few counts were recorded for this clonotype. The chain couples TRBV5-5 to TRBJ1-5; D remains unclear. Germline V lookup: CDR1 SGHKS, CDR2 YYEKEE (reference sequence). With 2 bases removed from V and 6 bases from J, the gap between germline ends came to 12 bases. This CDR3 is 14 amino acids long. CDR3 amino acids: CASSFALLSQPQHF. The CDR3 DNA follows: TGTGCCAGCAGCTTCGCACTCCTAAGTCAGCCCCAGCATTTT.

V and J are TRBV29-1 and TRBJ1-4; D perhaps matches TRBD1 (5 bases). The CDR3 totals 13 residues. The germline V and J ends were trimmed by 7 bases and 3 bases, with 12 bases remaining between them. Looked up from germline, CDR1 is SQVTM and CDR2 is ANQGSEA. The CDR3 coding sequence is TGCAGCGCCCTGGGGGGTTCTAATGAAAAACTGTTTTTT. Translated, it gives CSALGGSNEKLFF.

The V call is TRBV12-3 or TRBV12-4, the J call TRBJ1-1; D gene uncertain. This CDR3 region has 14 residues. Trimming removed 2 bases from V and 4 bases from J, with 11 bases in between. The CDR3 DNA follows: TGTGCCAGCAGTTTAAGGGAGACCAGCACTGAAGCTTTCTTT. The encoded protein is CASSLRETSTEAFF.

This clonotype was counted ten times or more. The chain has TRBV18 and TRBJ2-6; D not resolved. This CDR3 is built from 17 residues. V lost 0 bases and J 0 bases, leaving 9 bases between the germline ends. Germline CDR1 KGHSH, CDR2 LQKENI. CDR3 protein: CASSPPAYGSGANVLTF. CDR3 coding DNA: TGTGCCAGCTCACCACCTGCTTATGGCTCTGGGGCCAACGTCCTGACTTTC.

The V gene is TRBV12-3 or TRBV12-4, the J gene TRBJ1-6; D possibly corresponds to TRBD1 (5 bases). Trimming cost V 5 bases and J 10 bases, with 9 bases left between them. The CDR3 length is 12 residues. CDR3 in DNA: TGTGCCAGCAGTCTCAGGGACTCACCCCTCCACTTT. Encoded protein: CASSLRDSPLHF.

The chain couples TRBV7-9 to TRBJ2-5, with 14 bases lining up with TRBD2. The length of the CDR3 is 19 residues. Trimming at V came to 6 bases and at J to 2 bases, leaving 14 bases not matched to a gene. Germline V gene data show CDR1 as SEHNR and CDR2 as FQNEAQ (reference sequence). The CDR3 protein is CASSPDPGLAGVEQETQYF. CDR3 bases: TGTGCCAGCAGTCCAGATCCGGGACTAGCGGGAGTAGAACAAGAGACCCAGTACTTC.

The genes are TRBV12-3 or TRBV12-4 and TRBJ2-1; D remains unclear. This CDR3 has 13 residues. V was clipped by 4 bases and J by 7 bases, with 11 bases between them. In nucleotides, the CDR3 is TGTGCCAGCAGTTCCGACATCCCGAATGAGCAGTTCTTC. It is translated as CASSSDIPNEQFF.

This sequence joins TRBV20-1 and TRBJ1-4; no clear D gene. Trimming took off 0 bases at V and 0 bases at J, with 8 bases between the two ends. There are 15 residues in the CDR3. Germline V gene sequence: CDR1 DFQATT, CDR2 SNEGSKA (reference sequence). Here the CDR3 DNA reads TGCAGTGCTAGAGATAACACTGCAACTAATGAAAAACTGTTTTTT. Translation: CSARDNTATNEKLFF.

This clonotype has at least ten counts. This chain links TRBV3-1 with TRBJ1-5; maybe TRBD1 (5 bases). Deletions cut 1 base from V and 2 bases from J, with 9 bases between. Germline V gives CDR1 LGHDT, CDR2 YNNKEL (reference sequence). This CDR3 is built from 15 residues. The CDR3 region has the DNA TGTGCCAGCAGCCAAGTTGGGGGTGGCAATCAGCCCCAGCATTTT. Translated: CASSQVGGGNQPQHF.

The gene calls are TRBV5-1 and TRBJ2-7; TRBD1 might be the D (6 bases). The CDR3 spans 14 residues. The V end lost 6 bases, the J end lost 6 bases, and 19 bases lay between the germline ends. From germline, CDR1 is SGHRS and CDR2 YFSETQ. In DNA form, the CDR3 reads TGCGCCAGCAACCCAGGAACCCAAGGGGGCGAGCAGTACTTC. Its translation is CASNPGTQGGEQYF.

Regarding this clonotype: Being one base from a much bigger clone, this may be a read error. V is TRBV11-3 and J is TRBJ2-1, with D tentatively TRBD2 (6 bases). This CDR3 has 14 residues. V lost 4 bases and J lost 6, with 13 bases in between. Germline lookup yields CDR1 SGHNT and CDR2 YENEEA. The CDR3 DNA is TGTGCCAGCAGCTATGGACCAGCGGGCAATGAGCAGTTCTTC. Its protein is CASSYGPAGNEQFF. Full variable domain (missing parts from reference TRBV11-3 and TRBJ2-1): EAGVVQSPRYKIIEKKQPVAFWCNPISGHNTLYWYLQNLGQGPELLIRYENEEAVDDSQLPKDRFSAERLKGVDSTLKIQPAELGDSAVYLCASSYGPAGNEQFFGPGTRLTVL.

V gene TRBV12-3 or TRBV12-4 combines with J gene TRBJ2-2; TRBD2 is a possible D gene (6 bases). CDR3 length: 16 residues. V was clipped by 5 bases and J by 2 bases, with 15 bases between them. The CDR3 loop reads CASSPLPGVNTGELFF. The CDR3 DNA sequence: TGTGCCAGCAGTCCCCTCCCGGGAGTCAACACCGGGGAGCTGTTTTTT.

This clonotype was counted ten times or more. This rearrangement joins TRBV7-2 to TRBJ2-5; possibly TRBD1 for D (6 bases). V lost 2 bases to trimming and J lost 1 base, with 11 bases between them. The CDR3 spans 15 residues. Germline-derived CDR1 and CDR2 are SGHTA and FQGNSA. The CDR3 DNA sequence: TGTGCCAGCAGCTTATACCAGGGGACCCAAGAGACCCAGTACTTC. This codes for CASSLYQGTQETQYF. The entire variable domain, with the rest obtained from reference TRBV7-2 and TRBJ2-5, is as follows: GAGVSQSPSNKVTEKGKDVELRCDPISGHTALYWYRQSLGQGLEFLIYFQGNSAPDKSGLPSDRFSAERTGGSVSTLTIQRTQQEDSAVYLCASSLYQGTQETQYFGPGTRLLVL.

This clonotype was observed many times. The chain uses TRBV11-2 and TRBJ1-1, with 9 bases that match TRBD1. CDR3 length: 14 residues. The germline V gene encodes CDR1 SGHAT and CDR2 FQNNGV. V trimming: 6 bases; J trimming: 6 bases; junction bases outside the gene matches: 8. The CDR3 nucleotides are TGTGCCAGCAGTCCGGGACAGGGAAGAGCTGAAGCTTTCTTT. This gives the protein CASSPGQGRAEAFF.

The chain is built from TRBV6-1 and TRBJ2-3, with 7 bases fitting TRBD2. With V trimmed by 8 bases and J by 0 bases, 11 bases remained unmatched. The CDR3 length is 16 residues. Germline CDR1 and CDR2: MNHNS and SASEGT. The CDR3 here is CASVKAAGTSTDTQYF. The CDR3 DNA sequence: TGTGCCAGCGTAAAAGCAGCGGGAACTAGCACAGATACGCAGTATTTT.

The genes are TRBV28 and TRBJ2-3; a weak D match, TRBD2 (5 bases). Per the germline V gene, CDR1 is MDHEN and CDR2 is SYDVKM. The CDR3 length is 13 residues. Between the trimmed V and J ends, which lost 6 bases and 5 bases, there was a span of 12 bases. CDR3 in DNA: TGTGCCAGCAGCCGGAAGAGGGTAGATACGCAGTATTTT. Residues: CASSRKRVDTQYF. Looking up the rest from reference TRBV28 and TRBJ2-3 gives the full variable domain: DVKVTQSSRYLVKRTGEKVFLECVQDMDHENMFWYRQDPGLGLRLIYFSYDVKMKEKGDIPEGYSVSREKKERFSLILESASTNQTSMYLCASSRKRVDTQYFGPGTRLTVL.

The sample holds a few counts of this clonotype. The rearrangement links TRBV25-1 to TRBJ1-2; a possible D gene is TRBD1 (6 bases). Between the trimmed V and J ends, which lost 7 bases and 8 bases, there was a span of 20 bases. CDR3 length equals 14 residues. In germline, CDR1 is MGHDK, CDR2 SYGVNS. The CDR3 here is CASTPPGGRDGYTF. The CDR3 coding sequence is TGTGCCAGCACCCCCCCTGGGGGCCGAGACGGCTACACCTTC.

This clonotype was counted a few times. This sequence joins TRBV28 and TRBJ1-4; TRBD1 is a possible D gene (6 bases). The CDR3 extends over 15 amino acids. Per the germline V gene, CDR1 is MDHEN and CDR2 is SYDVKM. V was shortened by 6 bases and J by 7 bases, with 18 bases between the two germline ends. Here the CDR3 DNA reads TGTGCCAGCAGCTCTTACGGGGGCTCTAGTGAAAAACTGTTTTTT. Translating gives CASSSYGGSSEKLFF.

This clonotype showed up many times. The rearrangement joins TRBV29-1 to TRBJ1-3; TRBD1 might be the D (6 bases). Germline-derived CDR1 and CDR2 are SQVTM and ANQGSEA. V was pared by 3 bases and J by 4 bases, with 10 bases between. This CDR3 spans 13 amino acids. The CDR3, as DNA: TGCAGCGTTGATCAGGGGCTCGGAAACACCATATATTTT. This gives the protein CSVDQGLGNTIYF.

This clonotype was picked up many times. This rearrangement joins TRBV5-4 to TRBJ2-2; no definite D call. The CDR3 is 16 amino acids. The V gene's germline CDR1 is SGHNT and CDR2 YYREEE (reference sequence). The germline V and J ends were trimmed by 3 bases and 1 base, with 13 bases remaining between them. The CDR3 region has the DNA TGTGCCAGCAGCTCGGCGTCGAGACGGAACACCGGGGAGCTGTTTTTT. Translation gives CASSSASRRNTGELFF.

The chain recombines TRBV14 with TRBJ1-6; 7 bases map to TRBD1. V shed 6 bases and J 9 bases; nucleotides not matched to a gene: 11. This CDR3 spans 15 amino acids. Germline CDR1 is SGHDN and CDR2 is FVKESK. The CDR3 loop is CASSPATGVFSPLHF. Written as DNA, the CDR3 is TGTGCCAGCAGTCCCGCTACAGGGGTTTTTTCACCCCTCCACTTT.

The chain recombines TRBV4-1 with TRBJ2-6, with 7 bases matching TRBD1. J lost 0 bases, V lost 5 bases, and 7 bases had no gene match. There are 17 residues in the CDR3. Looked up from germline, CDR1 is MGHRA and CDR2 is YSYEKL. The CDR3, as DNA: TGCGCCAGCAGCTCCATATGGGACAGCTCTGGGGCCAACGTCCTGACTTTC. Translation gives CASSSIWDSSGANVLTF.

In this sample, this clonotype turned up a few times. The chain employs TRBV3-1 and TRBJ1-1; D perhaps matches TRBD1 (6 bases). This CDR3 is built from 13 residues. The V and J ends lost 6 bases and 2 bases respectively, with 10 bases between them. Per the germline V gene, CDR1 is LGHDT and CDR2 is YNNKEL (reference sequence). DNA for the CDR3: TGTGCCAGCAGACCGGACAGTAACACTGAAGCTTTCTTT. Residues: CASRPDSNTEAFF. Filled out from reference TRBV3-1 and TRBJ1-1, the complete variable domain reads DTAVSQTPKYLVTQMGNDKSIKCEQNLGHDTMYWYKQDSKKFLKIMFSYNNKELIINETVPNRFSPKSPDKAHLNLHINSLELGDSAVYFCASRPDSNTEAFFGQGTRLTVV.